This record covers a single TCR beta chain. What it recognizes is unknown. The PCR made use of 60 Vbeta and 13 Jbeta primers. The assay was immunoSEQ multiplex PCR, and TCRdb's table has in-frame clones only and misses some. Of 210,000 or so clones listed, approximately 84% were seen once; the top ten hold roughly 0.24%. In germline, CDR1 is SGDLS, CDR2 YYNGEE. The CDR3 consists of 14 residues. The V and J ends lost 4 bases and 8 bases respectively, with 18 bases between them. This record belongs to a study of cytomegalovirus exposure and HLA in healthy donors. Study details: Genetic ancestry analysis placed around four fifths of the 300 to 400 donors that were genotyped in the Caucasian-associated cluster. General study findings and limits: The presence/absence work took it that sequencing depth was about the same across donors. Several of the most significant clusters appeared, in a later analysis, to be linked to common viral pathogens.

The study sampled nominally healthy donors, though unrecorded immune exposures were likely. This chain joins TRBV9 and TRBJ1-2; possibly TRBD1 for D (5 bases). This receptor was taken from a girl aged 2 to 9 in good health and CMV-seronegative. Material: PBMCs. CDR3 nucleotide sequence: TGTGCCAGCAGCTTAAGACAGCTTGCCTGGGGCTACACCTTC. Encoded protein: CASSLRQLAWGYTF.